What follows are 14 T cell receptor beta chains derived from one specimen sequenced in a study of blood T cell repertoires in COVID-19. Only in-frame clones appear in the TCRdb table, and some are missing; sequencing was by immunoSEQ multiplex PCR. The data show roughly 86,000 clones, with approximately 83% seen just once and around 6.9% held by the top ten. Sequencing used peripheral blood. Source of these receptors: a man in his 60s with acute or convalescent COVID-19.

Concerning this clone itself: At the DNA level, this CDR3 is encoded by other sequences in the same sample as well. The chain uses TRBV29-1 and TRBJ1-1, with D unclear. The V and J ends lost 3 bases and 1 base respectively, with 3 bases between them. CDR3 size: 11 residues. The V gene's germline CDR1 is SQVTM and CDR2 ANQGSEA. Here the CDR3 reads CSVDKNTEAFF. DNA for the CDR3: TGCAGCGTTGATAAGAACACTGAAGCTTTCTTT. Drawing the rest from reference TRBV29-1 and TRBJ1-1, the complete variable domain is SAVISQKPSRDICQRGTSLTIQCQVDSQVTMMFWYRQQPGQSLTLIATANQGSEATYESGFVIDKFPISRPNLTFSTLTVSNMSPEDSSIYLCSVDKNTEAFFGQGTRLTVV.

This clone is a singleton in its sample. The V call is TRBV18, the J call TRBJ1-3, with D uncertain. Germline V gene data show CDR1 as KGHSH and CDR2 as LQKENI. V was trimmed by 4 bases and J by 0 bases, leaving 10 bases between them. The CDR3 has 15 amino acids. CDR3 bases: TGTGCCAGCTCACGTTCGGAGAGCTCTGGAAACACCATATATTTT. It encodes CASSRSESSGNTIYF.

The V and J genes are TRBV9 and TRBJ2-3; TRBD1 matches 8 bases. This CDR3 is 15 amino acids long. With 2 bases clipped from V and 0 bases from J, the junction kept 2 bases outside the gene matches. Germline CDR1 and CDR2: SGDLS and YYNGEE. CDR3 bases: TGTGCCAGCAGCGTTCGGACAGGGAGCACAGATACGCAGTATTTT. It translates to CASSVRTGSTDTQYF.

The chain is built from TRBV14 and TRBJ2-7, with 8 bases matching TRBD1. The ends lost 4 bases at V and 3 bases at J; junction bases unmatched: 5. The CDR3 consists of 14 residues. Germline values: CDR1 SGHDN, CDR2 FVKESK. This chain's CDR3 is CASSLGDRGYEQYF. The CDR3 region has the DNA TGTGCCAGCAGCCTAGGTGACAGGGGCTACGAGCAGTACTTC.

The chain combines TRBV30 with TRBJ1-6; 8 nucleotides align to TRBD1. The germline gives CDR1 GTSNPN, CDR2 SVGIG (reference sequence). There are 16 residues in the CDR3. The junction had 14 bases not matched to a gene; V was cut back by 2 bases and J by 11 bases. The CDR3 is CAWSQGPRTGTTPLHF. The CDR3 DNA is TGTGCCTGGAGTCAGGGGCCCCGGACAGGGACAACACCCCTCCACTTT.

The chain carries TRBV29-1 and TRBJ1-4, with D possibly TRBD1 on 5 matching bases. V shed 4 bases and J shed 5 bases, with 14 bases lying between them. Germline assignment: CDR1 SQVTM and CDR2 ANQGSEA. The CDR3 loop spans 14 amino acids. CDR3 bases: TGCAGCGTTGTCCCGACAGCTGAGAATGAAAAACTGTTTTTT. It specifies CSVVPTAENEKLFF.

CDR3 nucleotides: TGTGCCAGCTCACCGGAGACCTCGCAAGGCTACACCTTC. Protein: CASSPETSQGYTF. V is TRBV18 and J is TRBJ1-2; D gene uncertain. Germline values: CDR1 KGHSH, CDR2 LQKENI. The V end was cut by 3 bases, the J end by 8 bases, with 13 bases between. The CDR3 is 13 amino acids.

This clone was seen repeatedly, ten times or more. CDR3 sequence (DNA): TGCGCCAGCAGTGAGGGGAGGTCTTGGCTATCTGAAGCTTTCTTT. Protein: CASSEGRSWLSEAFF. The chain uses TRBV10-2 and TRBJ1-1; D is unclear. V was shortened by 2 bases and J by 6 bases, with 16 bases between the two germline ends. The CDR3 has 15 amino acids. Germline loops: CDR1 WSHSY, CDR2 SAAADI.

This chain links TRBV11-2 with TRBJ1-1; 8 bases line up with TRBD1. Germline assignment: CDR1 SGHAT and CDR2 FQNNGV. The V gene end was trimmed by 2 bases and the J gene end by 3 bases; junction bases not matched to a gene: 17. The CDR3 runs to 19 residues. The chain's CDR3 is CASSLWYSGGRAKDTEAFF. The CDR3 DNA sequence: TGTGCCAGCAGCTTATGGTACTCAGGGGGCAGAGCTAAGGACACTGAAGCTTTCTTT.

The DNA of the CDR3 is TGTGCCAGCTCTCTCGCAGATGAAAAACTGTTTTTT. Translation gives CASSLADEKLFF. The chain joins TRBV18 to TRBJ1-4, with D uncertain. The CDR3 covers 12 residues. V was shortened by 6 bases and J by 6 bases, with 8 bases between the two germline ends. Germline assignment: CDR1 KGHSH and CDR2 LQKENI.

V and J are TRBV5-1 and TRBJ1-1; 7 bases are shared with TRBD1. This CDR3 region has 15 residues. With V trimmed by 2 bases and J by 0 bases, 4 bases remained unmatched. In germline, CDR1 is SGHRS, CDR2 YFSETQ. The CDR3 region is CASSLKQGLNTEAFF. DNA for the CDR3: TGCGCCAGCAGCTTAAAACAGGGGTTGAACACTGAAGCTTTCTTT.

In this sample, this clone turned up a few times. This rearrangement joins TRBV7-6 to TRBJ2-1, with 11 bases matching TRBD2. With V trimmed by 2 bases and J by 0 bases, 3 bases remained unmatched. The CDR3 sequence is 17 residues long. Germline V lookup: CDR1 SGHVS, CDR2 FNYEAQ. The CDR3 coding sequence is TGTGCCAGCAGCTTACTTAGCGGGGGGGGCTCCTACAATGAGCAGTTCTTC. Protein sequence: CASSLLSGGGSYNEQFF.

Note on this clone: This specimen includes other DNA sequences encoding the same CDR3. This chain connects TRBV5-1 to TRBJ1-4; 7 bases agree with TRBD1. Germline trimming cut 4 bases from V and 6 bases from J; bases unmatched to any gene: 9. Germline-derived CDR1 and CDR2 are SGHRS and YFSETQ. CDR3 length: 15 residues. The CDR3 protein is CASSLQGRGDEKLFF. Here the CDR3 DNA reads TGCGCCAGCAGCCTACAGGGGAGAGGGGATGAAAAACTGTTTTTT.

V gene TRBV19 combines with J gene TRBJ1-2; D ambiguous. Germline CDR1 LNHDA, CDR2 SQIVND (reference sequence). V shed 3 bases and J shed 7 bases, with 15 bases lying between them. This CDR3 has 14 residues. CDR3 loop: CASSITETPRGYTF. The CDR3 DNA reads TGTGCCAGTAGTATTACAGAGACGCCCCGTGGCTACACCTTC.